This T cell receptor beta chain was identified in a study of beta chain features in type 1 diabetes. Study-level results: Across patients, naive, central memory and Treg TCRB repertoires exhibited apparently greater similarity than was observed across healthy donors. Insertion counts at VDJ junctions were lower in type 1 diabetes patients, who also showed more deletions there.

Investigators reverse transcribed all isolated RNA, so they sequenced expressed TCRB transcripts. TCRdb's table, derived via immunoSEQ multiplex PCR, lists solely in-frame clones and lacks some. The sample carries over 700,000 clones, under 20% recorded once. V dropped 6 bases and J dropped 2 bases, with 8 bases sitting between them. Germline lookup yields CDR1 SEHNR and CDR2 FQNEAQ (reference sequence). The CDR3 covers 12 residues. This clone has just a few counts. Its specificity is unknown. The chain couples TRBV7-9 to TRBJ2-7, with D perhaps TRBD1 (6 bases). Sequenced sample: naive CD4+ T cells from blood. The TCR was taken from a woman aged 18-35 years in good health. The CDR3 DNA reads as TGTGCCAGCAGAGGACAGACCTACGAGCAGTACTTC. Residues: CASRGQTYEQYF.